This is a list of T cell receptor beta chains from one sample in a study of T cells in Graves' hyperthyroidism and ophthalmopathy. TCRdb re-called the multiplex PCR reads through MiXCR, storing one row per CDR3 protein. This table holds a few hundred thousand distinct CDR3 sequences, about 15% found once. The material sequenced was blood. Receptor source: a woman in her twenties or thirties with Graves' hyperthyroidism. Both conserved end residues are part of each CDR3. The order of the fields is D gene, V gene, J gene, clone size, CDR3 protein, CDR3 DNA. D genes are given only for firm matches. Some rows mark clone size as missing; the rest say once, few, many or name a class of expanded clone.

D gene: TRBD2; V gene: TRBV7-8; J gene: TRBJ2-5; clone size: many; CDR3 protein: CASSPTGTRDPETQYF; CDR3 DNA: TGTGCCAGCAGCCCCACCGGGACTAGGGATCCGGAGACCCAGTACTTC
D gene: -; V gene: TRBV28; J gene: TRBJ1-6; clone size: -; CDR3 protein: CASSLDGLSPLHF; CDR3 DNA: TGTGCCAGCAGTTTAGATGGGCTTTCACCCCTCCACTTT
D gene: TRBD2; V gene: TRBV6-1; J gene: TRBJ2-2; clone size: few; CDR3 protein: CASSLGLAGGHTGELFF; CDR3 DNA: TGTGCCAGCAGTCTGGGACTAGCGGGAGGACACACCGGGGAGCTGTTTTTT
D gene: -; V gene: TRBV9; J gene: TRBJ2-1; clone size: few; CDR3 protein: CASSVGPGGVDEQFF; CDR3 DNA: TGTGCCAGCAGCGTAGGTCCGGGTGGTGTCGATGAGCAGTTCTTC
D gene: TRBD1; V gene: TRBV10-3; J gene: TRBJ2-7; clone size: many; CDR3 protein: CAISPGTESYEQYF; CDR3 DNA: TGTGCCATCAGCCCCGGGACAGAGAGCTACGAGCAGTACTTC
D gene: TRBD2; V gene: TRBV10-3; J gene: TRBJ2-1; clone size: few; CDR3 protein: CAISDPRGLAAYNEQFF; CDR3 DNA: TGTGCCATCAGTGATCCACGGGGACTAGCGGCCTACAATGAGCAGTTCTTC
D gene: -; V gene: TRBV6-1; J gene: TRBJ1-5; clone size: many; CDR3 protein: CASADWGGLGNQPQHF; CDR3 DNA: TGTGCCAGCGCTGACTGGGGGGGGCTAGGCAATCAGCCCCAGCATTTT
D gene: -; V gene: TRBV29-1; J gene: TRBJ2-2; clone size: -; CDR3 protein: CSAPSNTGELFF; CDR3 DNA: TGCAGCGCCCCCTCTAACACCGGGGAGCTGTTTTTT
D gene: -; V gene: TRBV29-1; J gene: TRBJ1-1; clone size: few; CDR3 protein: CSVEGPGELWTEAFF; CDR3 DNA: TGCAGCGTTGAAGGTCCAGGGGAGTTATGGACTGAAGCTTTCTTT
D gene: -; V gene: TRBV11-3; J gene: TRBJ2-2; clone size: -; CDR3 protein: CASSLFGNTGELFF; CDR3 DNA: TGTGCCAGCAGCTTATTCGGGAACACCGGGGAGCTGTTTTTT
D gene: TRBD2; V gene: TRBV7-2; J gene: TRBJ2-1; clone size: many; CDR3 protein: CASSSSRLADEQFF; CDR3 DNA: TGTGCCAGCAGCTCTAGCCGACTAGCCGATGAGCAGTTCTTC
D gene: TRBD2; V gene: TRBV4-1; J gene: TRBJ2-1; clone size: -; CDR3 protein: CASSQVAPSGAYNEQFF; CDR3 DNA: TGCGCCAGCAGCCAAGTCGCCCCTAGCGGGGCCTACAATGAGCAGTTCTTC
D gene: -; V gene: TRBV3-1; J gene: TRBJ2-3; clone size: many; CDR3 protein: CASSSIGGGPQYF; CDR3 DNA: TGTGCCAGCAGCTCGATAGGAGGGGGCCCACAGTATTTT
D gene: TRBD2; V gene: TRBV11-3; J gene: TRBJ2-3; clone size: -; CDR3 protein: CASSLGSGGRDTQYF; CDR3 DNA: TGTGCCAGCAGCTTAGGTAGCGGGGGCCGAGATACGCAGTATTTT
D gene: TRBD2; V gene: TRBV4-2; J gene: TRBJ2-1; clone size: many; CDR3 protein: CASSQRGRALGNEQFF; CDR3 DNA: TGTGCCAGCAGCCAGCGCGGGAGGGCCTTGGGGAATGAGCAGTTCTTC
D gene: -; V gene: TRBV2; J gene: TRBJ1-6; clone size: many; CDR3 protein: CASREDGSPNSPLHF; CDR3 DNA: TGTGCCAGCAGGGAGGACGGAAGCCCCAATTCACCCCTCCACTTT
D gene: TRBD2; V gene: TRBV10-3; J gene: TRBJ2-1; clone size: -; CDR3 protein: CAISVGGRSYNEQFF; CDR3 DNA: TGTGCCATCAGTGTGGGCGGGAGATCCTACAATGAGCAGTTCTTC
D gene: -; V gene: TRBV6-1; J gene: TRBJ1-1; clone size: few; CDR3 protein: CASSFVQGNTEAFF; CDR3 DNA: TGTGCCAGCAGTTTCGTACAGGGGAACACTGAAGCTTTCTTT
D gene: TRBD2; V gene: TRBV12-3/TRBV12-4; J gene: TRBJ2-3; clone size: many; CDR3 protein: CASSRLAGGTDTQYF; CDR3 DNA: TGTGCCAGCAGCAGACTAGCGGGTGGCACAGATACGCAGTATTTT
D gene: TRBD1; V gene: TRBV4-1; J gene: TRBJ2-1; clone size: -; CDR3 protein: CASSQDGQGYNEQFF; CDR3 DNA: TGCGCCAGCAGCCAAGATGGACAGGGGTACAATGAGCAGTTCTTC
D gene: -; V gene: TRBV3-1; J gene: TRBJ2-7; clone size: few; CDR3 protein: CASSQRGPDGEQYF; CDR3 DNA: TGTGCCAGCAGCCAACGGGGACCTGATGGGGAGCAGTACTTC
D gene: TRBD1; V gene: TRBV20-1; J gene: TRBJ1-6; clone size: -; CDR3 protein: CSARDRGPIPKSPLHF; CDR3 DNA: TGCAGTGCTAGGGACAGGGGCCCGATCCCAAAATCACCCCTCCACTTT
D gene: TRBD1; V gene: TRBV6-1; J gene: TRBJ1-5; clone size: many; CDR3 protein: CASSDAWGQSPDQPQHF; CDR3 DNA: TGTGCCAGCAGTGACGCCTGGGGACAGTCCCCTGATCAGCCCCAGCATTTT
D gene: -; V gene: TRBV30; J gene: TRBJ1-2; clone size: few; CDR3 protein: CAWGKETYYGYTF; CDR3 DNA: TGTGCCTGGGGAAAAGAGACCTACTATGGCTACACCTTC
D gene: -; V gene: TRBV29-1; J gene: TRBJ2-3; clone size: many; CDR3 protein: CSVEDLAGEVGDTQYF; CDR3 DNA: TGCAGCGTTGAAGATCTCGCAGGCGAAGTTGGGGATACGCAGTATTTT
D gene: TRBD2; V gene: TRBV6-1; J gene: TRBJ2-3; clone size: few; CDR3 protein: CASSEGRTGLAGRVDTQYF; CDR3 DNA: TGTGCCAGCAGTGAAGGACGAACGGGACTAGCGGGACGGGTAGATACGCAGTATTTT
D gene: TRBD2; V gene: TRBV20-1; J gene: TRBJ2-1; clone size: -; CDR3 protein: CSADQLAGVDSYNEQFF; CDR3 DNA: TGTAGTGCCGACCAACTAGCGGGAGTAGATTCCTACAATGAGCAGTTCTTC
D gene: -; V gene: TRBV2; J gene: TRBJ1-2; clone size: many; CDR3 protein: CASSGEVGGVVYGYTF; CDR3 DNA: TGTGCCAGCAGTGGAGAGGTCGGAGGGGTGGTTTATGGCTACACCTTC
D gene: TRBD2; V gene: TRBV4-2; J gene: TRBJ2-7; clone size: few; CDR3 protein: CASSQVGSSGSSYEQYF; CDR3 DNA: TGTGCCAGCAGCCAAGTAGGGTCTAGCGGGAGCTCCTACGAGCAGTACTTC
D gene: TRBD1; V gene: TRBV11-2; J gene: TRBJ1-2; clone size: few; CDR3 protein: CASNWDRDNYGYTF; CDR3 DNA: TGTGCCAGCAATTGGGACAGGGATAACTATGGCTACACCTTC
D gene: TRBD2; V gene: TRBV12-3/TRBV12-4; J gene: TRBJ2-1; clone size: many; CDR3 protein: CASSLGTSVTYNEQFF; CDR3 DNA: TGTGCCAGCAGTTTAGGGACTAGCGTTACCTACAATGAGCAGTTCTTC
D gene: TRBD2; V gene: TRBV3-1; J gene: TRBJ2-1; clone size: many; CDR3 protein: CASSQGWEGQFF; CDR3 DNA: TGTGCCAGCAGCCAAGGATGGGAGGGACAGTTCTTC
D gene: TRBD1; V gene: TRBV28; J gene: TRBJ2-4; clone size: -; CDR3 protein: CASSLRTTGQGAGNIQYF; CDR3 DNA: TGTGCCAGCAGTTTAAGGACCACGGGACAGGGGGCGGGAAACATTCAGTACTTC
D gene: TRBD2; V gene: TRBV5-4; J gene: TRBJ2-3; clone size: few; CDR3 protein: CASSPVGGGSSLDTQYF; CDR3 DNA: TGTGCCAGCAGCCCGGTGGGGGGAGGGTCGTCTTTAGATACGCAGTATTTT
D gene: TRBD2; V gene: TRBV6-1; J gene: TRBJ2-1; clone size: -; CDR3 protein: CASSRSGSSQFF; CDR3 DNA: TGTGCCAGCTCTCGGAGCGGGAGTTCGCAGTTCTTC
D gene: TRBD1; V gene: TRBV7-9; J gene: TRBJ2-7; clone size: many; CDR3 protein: CASSLGQGKTYEQYF; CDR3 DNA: TGTGCCAGCAGCTTGGGACAGGGTAAGACCTACGAGCAGTACTTC
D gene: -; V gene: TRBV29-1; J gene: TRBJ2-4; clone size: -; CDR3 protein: CSVEVGDRNIQYF; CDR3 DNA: TGCAGCGTTGAAGTAGGGGATAGAAACATTCAGTACTTC
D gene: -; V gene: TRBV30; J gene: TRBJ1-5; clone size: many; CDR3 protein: CAWRKGGTQPQHF; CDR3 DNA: TGTGCCTGGAGGAAGGGGGGGACTCAGCCCCAGCATTTT
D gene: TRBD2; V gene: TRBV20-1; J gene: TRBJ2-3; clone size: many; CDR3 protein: CSAGLEGSTDTQYF; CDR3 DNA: TGCAGTGCGGGACTAGAGGGGTCCACAGATACGCAGTATTTT
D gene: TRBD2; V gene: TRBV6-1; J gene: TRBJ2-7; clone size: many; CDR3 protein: CASSQERGLYEQYF; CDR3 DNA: TGTGCCAGCAGTCAGGAGCGGGGGCTATACGAGCAGTACTTC
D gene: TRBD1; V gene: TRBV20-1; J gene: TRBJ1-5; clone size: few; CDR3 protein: CSATPNFLQGNGGHNQPQHF; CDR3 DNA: TGCAGTGCTACCCCCAACTTTCTACAGGGGAACGGCGGGCACAATCAGCCCCAGCATTTT
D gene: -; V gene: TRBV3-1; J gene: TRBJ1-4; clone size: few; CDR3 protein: CASSLPGPGELFF; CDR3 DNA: TGTGCCAGCAGCCTACCCGGCCCGGGGGAACTGTTTTTT
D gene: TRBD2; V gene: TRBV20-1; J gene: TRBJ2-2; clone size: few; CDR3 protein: CSTRVAGAILGGELFF; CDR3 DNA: TGCAGTACCCGGGTAGCGGGAGCAATTCTGGGCGGGGAGCTGTTTTTT
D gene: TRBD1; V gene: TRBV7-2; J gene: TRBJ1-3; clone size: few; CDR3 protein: CASSLRGLIGNTIYF; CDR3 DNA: TGTGCCAGCAGCTTAAGGGGGCTTATTGGAAACACCATATATTTT
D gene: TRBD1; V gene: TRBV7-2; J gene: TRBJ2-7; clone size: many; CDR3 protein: CASSFSGGKSYEQYF; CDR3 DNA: TGTGCCAGCAGCTTTTCAGGGGGAAAGAGCTACGAGCAGTACTTC
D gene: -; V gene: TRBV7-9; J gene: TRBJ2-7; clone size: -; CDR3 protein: CASIPPGNYEQYF; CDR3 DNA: TGTGCCAGCATCCCCCCGGGCAACTACGAGCAGTACTTC
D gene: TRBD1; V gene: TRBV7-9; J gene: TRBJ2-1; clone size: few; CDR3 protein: CASSFQGAREQFF; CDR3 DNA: TGTGCCAGCAGCTTTCAGGGGGCACGAGAGCAGTTCTTC
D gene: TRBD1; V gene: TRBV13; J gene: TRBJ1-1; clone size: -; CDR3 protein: CASSPGQTGEYNEAFF; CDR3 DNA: TGTGCCAGCAGCCCCGGACAGACAGGGGAGTATAATGAAGCTTTCTTT
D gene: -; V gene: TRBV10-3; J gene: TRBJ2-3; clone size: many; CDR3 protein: CAISEWRQGNTDTQYF; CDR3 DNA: TGTGCCATCAGTGAGTGGCGGCAGGGAAACACAGATACGCAGTATTTT
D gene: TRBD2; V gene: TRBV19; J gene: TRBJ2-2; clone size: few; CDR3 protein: CASSIGVTSANTGELFF; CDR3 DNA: TGTGCCAGTAGTATAGGGGTTACTAGCGCTAACACCGGGGAGCTGTTTTTT
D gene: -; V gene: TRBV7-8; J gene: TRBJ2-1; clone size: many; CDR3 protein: CASSLTSPNEQFF; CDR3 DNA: TGTGCCAGCAGCTTAACTAGCCCCAATGAGCAGTTCTTC
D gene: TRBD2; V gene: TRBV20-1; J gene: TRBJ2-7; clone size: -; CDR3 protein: CSVTPGLAGAYEQYF; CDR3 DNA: TGCAGTGTCACCCCCGGACTAGCGGGAGCCTACGAGCAGTACTTC
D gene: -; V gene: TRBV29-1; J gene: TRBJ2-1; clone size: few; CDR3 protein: CSVEATDGRANNEQFF; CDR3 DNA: TGCAGCGTTGAAGCCACGGATGGGCGCGCGAACAATGAGCAGTTCTTC
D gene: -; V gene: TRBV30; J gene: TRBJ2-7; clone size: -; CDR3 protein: CAWSSLYEQYF; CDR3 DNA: TGTGCCTGGAGTTCACTCTACGAGCAGTACTTC
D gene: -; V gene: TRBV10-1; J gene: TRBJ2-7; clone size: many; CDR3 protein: CASSEGEDYEQYF; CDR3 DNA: TGCGCCAGCAGTGAAGGGGAAGACTACGAGCAGTACTTC